This section outlines one T cell receptor beta chain sequence together with its context. With the 5' RACE reads reprocessed, TCRdb shows one record per CDR3 protein and no DNA. Its listing shows over 110,000 distinct CDR3 sequences. The sample comes from a study of monozygotic twins with inflammatory bowel disease. CDR1 is SEHNR, CDR2 FQNEAQ, per germline (reference sequence). The CDR3 is 15 amino acids. The chain couples TRBV7-9 to TRBJ1-2; TCRdb designates TRBD1, a call that cannot be tested without DNA. The sample taken for sequencing was blood. The TCR originated in a human donor with ulcerative colitis or Crohn's disease, or a healthy co-twin of an affected twin (not recorded which). The chain's CDR3 is CASSGQGGYDYGYIF. The whole variable domain, remainder taken from reference TRBV7-9 and TRBJ1-2, is DTGVSQNPRHKITKRGQNVTFRCDPISEHNRLYWYRQTLGQGPEFLTYFQNEAQLEKSRLLSDRFSAERPKGSFSTLEIQRTEQGDSAMYLCASSGQGGYDYGYIFGSGTRLTVV.